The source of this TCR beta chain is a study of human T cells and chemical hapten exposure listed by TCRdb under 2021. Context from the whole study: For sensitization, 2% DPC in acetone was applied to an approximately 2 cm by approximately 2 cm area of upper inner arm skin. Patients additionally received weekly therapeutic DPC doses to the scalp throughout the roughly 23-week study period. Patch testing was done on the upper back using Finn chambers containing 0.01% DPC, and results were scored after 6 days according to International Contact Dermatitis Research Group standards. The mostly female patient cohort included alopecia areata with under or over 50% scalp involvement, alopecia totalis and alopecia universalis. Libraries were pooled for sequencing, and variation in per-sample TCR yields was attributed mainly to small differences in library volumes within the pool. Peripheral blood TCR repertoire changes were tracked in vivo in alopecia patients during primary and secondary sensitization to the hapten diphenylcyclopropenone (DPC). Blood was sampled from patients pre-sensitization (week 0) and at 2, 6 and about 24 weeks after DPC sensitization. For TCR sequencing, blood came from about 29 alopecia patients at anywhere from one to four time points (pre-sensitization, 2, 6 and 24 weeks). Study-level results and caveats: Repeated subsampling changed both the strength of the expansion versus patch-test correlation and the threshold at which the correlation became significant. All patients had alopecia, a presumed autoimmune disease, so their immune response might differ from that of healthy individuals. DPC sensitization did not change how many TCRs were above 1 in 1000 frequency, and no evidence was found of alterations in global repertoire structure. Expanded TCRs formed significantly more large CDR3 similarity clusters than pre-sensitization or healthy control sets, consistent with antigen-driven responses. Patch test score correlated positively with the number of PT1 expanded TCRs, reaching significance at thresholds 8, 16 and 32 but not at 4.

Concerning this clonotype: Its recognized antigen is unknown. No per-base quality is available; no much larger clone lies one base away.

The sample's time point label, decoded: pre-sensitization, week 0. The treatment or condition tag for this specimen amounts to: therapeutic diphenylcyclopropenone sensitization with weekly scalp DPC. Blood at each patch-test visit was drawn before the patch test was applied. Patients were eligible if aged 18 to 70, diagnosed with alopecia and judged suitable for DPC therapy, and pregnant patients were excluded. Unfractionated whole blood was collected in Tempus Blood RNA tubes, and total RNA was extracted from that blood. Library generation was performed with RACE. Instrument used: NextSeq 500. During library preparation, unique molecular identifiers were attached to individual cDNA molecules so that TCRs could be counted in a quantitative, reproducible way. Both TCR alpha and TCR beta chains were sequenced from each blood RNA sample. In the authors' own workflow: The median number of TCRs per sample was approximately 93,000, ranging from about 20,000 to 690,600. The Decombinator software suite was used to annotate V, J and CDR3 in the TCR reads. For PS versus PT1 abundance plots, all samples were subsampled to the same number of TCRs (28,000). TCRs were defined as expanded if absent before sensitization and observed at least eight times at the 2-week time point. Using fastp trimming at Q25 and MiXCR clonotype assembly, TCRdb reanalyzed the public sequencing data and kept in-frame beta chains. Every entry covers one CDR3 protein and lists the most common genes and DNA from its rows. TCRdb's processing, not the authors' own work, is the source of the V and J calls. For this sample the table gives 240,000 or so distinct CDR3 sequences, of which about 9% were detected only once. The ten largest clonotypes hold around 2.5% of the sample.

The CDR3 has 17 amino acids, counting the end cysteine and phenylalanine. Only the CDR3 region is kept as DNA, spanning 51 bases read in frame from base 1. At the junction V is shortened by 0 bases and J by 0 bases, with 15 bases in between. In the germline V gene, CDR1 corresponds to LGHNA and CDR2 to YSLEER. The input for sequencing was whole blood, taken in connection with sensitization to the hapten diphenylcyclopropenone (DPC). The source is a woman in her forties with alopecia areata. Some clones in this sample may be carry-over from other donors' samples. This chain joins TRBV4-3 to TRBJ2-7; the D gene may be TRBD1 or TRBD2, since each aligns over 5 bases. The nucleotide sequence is TGCGCCAGCAGCCAAGAAGTCCGGGACGGTACCTCCTACGAGCAGTACTTC. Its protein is CASSQEVRDGTSYEQYF.